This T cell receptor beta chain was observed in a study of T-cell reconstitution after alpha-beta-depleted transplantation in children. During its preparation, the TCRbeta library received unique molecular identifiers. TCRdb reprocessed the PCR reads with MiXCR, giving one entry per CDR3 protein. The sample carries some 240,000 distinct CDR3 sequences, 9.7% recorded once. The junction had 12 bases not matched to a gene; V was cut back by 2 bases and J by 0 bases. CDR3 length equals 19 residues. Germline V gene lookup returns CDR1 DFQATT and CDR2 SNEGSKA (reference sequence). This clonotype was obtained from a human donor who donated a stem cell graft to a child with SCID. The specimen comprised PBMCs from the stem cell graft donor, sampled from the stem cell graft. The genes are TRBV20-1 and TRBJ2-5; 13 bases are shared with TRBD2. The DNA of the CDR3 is TGCAGTGCTAGACCTGAAACGGGGACTAGCGGGGTGAACCAAGAGACCCAGTACTTC. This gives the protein CSARPETGTSGVNQETQYF.